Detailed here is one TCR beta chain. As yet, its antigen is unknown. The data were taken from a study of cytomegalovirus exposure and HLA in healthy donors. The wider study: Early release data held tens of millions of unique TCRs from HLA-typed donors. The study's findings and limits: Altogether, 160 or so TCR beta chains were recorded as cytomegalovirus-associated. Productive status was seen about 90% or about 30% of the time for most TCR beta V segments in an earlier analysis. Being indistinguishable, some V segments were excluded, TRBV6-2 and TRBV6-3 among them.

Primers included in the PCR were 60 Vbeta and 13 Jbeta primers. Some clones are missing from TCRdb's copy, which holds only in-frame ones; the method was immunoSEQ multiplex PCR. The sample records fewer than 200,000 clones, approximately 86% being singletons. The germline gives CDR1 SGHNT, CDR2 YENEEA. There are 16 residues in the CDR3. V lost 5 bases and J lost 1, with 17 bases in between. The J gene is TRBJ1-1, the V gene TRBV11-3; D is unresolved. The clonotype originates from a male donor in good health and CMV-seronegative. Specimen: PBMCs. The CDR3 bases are TGTGCCAGCAGCCCTGGGGAGGGTTTGGGGAACACTGAAGCTTTCTTT. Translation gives CASSPGEGLGNTEAFF. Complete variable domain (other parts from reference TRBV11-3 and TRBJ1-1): EAGVVQSPRYKIIEKKQPVAFWCNPISGHNTLYWYLQNLGQGPELLIRYENEEAVDDSQLPKDRFSAERLKGVDSTLKIQPAELGDSAVYLCASSPGEGLGNTEAFFGQGTRLTVV.